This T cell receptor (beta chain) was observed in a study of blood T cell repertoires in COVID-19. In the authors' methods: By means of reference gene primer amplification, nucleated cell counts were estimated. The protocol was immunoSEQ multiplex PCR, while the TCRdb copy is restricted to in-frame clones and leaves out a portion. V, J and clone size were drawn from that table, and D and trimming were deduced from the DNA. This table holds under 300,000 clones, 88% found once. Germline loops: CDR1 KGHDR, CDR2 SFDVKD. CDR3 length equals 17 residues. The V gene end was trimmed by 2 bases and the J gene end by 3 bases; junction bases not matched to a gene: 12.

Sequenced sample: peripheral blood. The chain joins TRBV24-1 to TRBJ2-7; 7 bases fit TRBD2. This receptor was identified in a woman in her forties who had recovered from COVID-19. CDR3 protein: CATSDSPGLAVNYEQYF. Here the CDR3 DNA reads TGTGCCACCAGTGATTCCCCCGGGCTAGCGGTTAACTACGAGCAGTACTTC.